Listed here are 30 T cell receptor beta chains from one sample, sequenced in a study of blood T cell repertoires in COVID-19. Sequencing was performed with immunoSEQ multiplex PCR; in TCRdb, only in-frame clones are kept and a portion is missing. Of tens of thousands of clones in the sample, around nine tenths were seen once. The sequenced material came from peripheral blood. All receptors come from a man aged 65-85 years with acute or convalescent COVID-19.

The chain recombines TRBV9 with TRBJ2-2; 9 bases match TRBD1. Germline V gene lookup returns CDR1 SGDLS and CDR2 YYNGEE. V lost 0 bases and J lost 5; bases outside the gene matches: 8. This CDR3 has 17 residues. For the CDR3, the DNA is TGTGCCAGCAGCGTAGGGGACAGGGTGGCCTCAACCGGGGAGCTGTTTTTT. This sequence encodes CASSVGDRVASTGELFF.

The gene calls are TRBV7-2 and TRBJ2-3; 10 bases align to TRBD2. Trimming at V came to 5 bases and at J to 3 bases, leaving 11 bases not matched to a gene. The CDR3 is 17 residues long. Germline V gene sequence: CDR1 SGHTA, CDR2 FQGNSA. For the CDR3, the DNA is TGTGCCAGCAGCCAAAGCGGGGGGGCGATTGAAACAGATACGCAGTATTTT. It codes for CASSQSGGAIETDTQYF.

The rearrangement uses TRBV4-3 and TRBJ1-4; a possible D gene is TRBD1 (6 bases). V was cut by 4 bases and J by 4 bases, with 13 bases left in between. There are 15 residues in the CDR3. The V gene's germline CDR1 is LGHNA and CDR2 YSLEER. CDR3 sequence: CASSLSTGFNEKLFF. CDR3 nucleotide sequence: TGCGCCAGCAGCCTTTCGACAGGCTTTAATGAAAAACTGTTTTTT.

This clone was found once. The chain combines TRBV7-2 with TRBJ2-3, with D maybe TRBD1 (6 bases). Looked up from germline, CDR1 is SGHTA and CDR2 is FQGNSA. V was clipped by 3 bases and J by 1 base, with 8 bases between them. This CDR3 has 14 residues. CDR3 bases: TGTGCCAGCAGCTTGGCAGGGGGCACAGATACGCAGTATTTT. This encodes CASSLAGGTDTQYF.

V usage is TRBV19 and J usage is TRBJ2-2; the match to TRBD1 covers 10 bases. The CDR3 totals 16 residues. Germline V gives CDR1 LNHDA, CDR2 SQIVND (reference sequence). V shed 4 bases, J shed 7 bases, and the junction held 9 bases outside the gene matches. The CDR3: CASSTRQGAVHGELFF. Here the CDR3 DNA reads TGTGCCAGTAGTACCCGACAGGGGGCTGTCCACGGGGAGCTGTTTTTT.

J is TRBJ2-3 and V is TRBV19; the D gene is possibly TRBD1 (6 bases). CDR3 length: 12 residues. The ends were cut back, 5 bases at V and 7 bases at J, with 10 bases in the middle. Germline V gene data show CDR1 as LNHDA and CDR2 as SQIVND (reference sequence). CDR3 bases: TGTGCCAGTAGTCCACAGGGATATACGCAGTATTTT. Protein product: CASSPQGYTQYF.

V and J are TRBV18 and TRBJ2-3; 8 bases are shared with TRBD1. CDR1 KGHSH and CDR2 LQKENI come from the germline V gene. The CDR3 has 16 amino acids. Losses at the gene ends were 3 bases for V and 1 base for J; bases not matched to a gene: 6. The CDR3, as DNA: TGTGCCAGCTCACCGACCCTGGACAGGGGCACAGATACGCAGTATTTT. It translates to CASSPTLDRGTDTQYF.

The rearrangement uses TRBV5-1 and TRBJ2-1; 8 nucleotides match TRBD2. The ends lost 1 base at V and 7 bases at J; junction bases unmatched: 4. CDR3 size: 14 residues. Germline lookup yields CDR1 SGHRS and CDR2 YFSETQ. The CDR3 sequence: CASSLSAGDNEQFF. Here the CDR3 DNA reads TGCGCCAGCAGCTTGTCAGCGGGGGATAATGAGCAGTTCTTC.

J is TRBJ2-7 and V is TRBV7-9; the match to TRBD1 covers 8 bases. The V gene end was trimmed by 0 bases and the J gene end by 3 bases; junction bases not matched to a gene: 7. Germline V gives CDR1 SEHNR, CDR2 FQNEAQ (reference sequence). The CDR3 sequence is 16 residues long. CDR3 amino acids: CASSLAAGQGHYEQYF. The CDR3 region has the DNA TGTGCCAGCAGCTTAGCGGCAGGACAGGGTCACTACGAGCAGTACTTC.

The CDR3 sequence: CASRRQGEGTDTQYF. The CDR3 DNA reads TGTGCCAGCAGACGACAGGGAGAGGGCACAGATACGCAGTATTTT. The chain carries TRBV2 and TRBJ2-3, with 7 bases that match TRBD1. Germline CDR1 and CDR2: SNHLY and FYNNEI. CDR3 length: 15 residues. Trimming at V came to 6 bases and at J to 1 base, leaving 7 bases not matched to a gene. Supplemented by reference TRBV2 and TRBJ2-3, the full variable domain reads EPEVTQTPSHQVTQMGQEVILRCVPISNHLYFYWYRQILGQKVEFLVSFYNNEISEKSEIFDDQFSVERPDGSNFTLKIRSTKLEDSAMYFCASRRQGEGTDTQYFGPGTRLTVL.

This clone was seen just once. CDR3 amino acids: CASGPGTIQETQYF. CDR3 nucleotides: TGTGCTAGTGGCCCCGGGACTATACAAGAGACCCAGTACTTC. V and J are TRBV12-5 and TRBJ2-5, with 7 bases identical to TRBD2. CDR3 length: 14 residues. The germline V gene encodes CDR1 LGHNT and CDR2 FRNRAP. V was clipped by 6 bases and J by 2 bases; unmatched bases: 6.

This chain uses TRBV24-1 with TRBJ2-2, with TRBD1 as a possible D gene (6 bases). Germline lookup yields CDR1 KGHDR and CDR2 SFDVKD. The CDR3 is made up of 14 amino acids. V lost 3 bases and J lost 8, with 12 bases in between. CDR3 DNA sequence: TGTGCCACCAGTGATACTGACAGGTTGGGGGAGCTGTTTTTT. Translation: CATSDTDRLGELFF.

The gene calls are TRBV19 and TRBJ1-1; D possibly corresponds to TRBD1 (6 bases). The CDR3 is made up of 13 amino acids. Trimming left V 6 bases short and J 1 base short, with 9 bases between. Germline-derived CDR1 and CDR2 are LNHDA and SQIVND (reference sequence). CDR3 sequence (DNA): TGTGCCAGTAGGGACAGTACGAACACTGAAGCTTTCTTT. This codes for CASRDSTNTEAFF.

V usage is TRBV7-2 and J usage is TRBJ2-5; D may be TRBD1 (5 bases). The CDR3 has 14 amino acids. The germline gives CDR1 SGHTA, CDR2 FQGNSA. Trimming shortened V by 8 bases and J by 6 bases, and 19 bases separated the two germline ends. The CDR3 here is CASDPTGGKKTQYF. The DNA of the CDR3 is TGTGCCAGCGACCCAACAGGTGGGAAAAAGACCCAGTACTTC.

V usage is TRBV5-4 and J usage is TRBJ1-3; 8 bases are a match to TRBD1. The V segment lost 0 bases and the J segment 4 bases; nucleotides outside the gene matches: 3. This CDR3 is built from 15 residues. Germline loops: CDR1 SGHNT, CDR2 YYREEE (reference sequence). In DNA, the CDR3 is TGTGCCAGCAGCTTGGGACAGGGGCAAGGAAACACCATATATTTT. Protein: CASSLGQGQGNTIYF.

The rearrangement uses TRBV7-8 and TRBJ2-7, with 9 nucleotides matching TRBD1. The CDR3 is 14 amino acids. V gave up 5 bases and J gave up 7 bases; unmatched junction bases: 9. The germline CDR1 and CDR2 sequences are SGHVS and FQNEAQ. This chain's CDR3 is CASSARDRAGEQYF. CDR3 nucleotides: TGTGCCAGCAGCGCGAGGGACAGGGCCGGAGAGCAGTACTTC.

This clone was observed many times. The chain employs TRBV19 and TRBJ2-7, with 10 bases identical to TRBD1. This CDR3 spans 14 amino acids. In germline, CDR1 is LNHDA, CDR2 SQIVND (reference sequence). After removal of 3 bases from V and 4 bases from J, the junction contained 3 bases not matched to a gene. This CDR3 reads CASSMGQGSYEQYF. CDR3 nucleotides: TGTGCCAGTAGTATGGGACAGGGGTCATACGAGCAGTACTTC.

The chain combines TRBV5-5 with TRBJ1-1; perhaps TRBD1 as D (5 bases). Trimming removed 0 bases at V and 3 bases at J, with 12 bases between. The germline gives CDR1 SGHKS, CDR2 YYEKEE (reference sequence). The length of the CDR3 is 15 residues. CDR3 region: CASSLVQGRYTEAFF. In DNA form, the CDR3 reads TGTGCCAGCAGCTTGGTGCAGGGTAGGTACACTGAAGCTTTCTTT. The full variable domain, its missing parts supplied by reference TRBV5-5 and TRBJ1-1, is DAGVTQSPTHLIKTRGQQVTLRCSPISGHKSVSWYQQVLGQGPQFIFQYYEKEERGRGNFPDRFSARQFPNYSSELNVNALLLGDSALYLCASSLVQGRYTEAFFGQGTRLTVV.

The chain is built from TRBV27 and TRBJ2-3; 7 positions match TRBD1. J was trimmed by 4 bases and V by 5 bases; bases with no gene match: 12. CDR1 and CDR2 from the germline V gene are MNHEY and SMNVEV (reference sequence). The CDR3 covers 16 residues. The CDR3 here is CASSARQGEKADTQYF. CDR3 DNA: TGTGCCAGCAGTGCCCGACAGGGTGAGAAGGCAGATACGCAGTATTTT.

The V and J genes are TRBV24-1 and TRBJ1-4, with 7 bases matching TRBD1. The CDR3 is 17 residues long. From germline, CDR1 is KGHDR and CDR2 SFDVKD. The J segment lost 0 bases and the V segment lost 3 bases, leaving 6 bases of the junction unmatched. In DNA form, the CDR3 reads TGTGCCACCAGTGATCACGACAGGGCAGCAACTAATGAAAAACTGTTTTTT. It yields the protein CATSDHDRAATNEKLFF.

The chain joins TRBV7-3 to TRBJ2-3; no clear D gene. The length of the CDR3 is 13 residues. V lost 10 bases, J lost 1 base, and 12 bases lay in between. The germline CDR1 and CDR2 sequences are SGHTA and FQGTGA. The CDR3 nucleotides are TGTGCCATAGACTCTACCCGCACAGATACGCAGTATTTT. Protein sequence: CAIDSTRTDTQYF.

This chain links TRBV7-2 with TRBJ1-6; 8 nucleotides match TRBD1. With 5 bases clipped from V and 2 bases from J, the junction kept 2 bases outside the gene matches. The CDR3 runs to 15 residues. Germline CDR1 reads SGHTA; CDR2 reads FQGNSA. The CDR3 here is CASSQQGAYNSPLHF. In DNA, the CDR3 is TGTGCCAGCAGCCAACAGGGGGCCTATAATTCACCCCTCCACTTT.

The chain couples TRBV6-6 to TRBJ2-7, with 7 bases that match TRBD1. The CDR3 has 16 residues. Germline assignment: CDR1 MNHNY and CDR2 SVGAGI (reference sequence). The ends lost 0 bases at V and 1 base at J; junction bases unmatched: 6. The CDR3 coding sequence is TGTGCCAGCAGTTACTCGTTTGACAGGGTATCCTACGAGCAGTACTTC. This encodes CASSYSFDRVSYEQYF.

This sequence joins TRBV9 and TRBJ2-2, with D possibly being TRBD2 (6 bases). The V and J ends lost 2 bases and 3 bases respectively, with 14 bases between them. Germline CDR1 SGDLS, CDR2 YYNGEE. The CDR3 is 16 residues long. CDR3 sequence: CASSVHGDSDTGELFF. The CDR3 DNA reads TGTGCCAGCAGCGTCCACGGGGACTCAGACACCGGGGAGCTGTTTTTT.

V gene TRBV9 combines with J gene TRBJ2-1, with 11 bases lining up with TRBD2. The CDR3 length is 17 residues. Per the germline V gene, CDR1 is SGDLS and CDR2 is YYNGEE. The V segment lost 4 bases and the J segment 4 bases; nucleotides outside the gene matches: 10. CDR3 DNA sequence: TGTGCCAGCAGCCCCCGTGGGGCTAGCGGGGGGTACAATGAGCAGTTCTTC. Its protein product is CASSPRGASGGYNEQFF. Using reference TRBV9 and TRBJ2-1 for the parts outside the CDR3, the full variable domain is DSGVTQTPKHLITATGQRVTLRCSPRSGDLSVYWYQQSLDQGLQFLIQYYNGEERAKGNILERFSAQQFPDLHSELNLSSLELGDSALYFCASSPRGASGGYNEQFFGPGTRLTVL.

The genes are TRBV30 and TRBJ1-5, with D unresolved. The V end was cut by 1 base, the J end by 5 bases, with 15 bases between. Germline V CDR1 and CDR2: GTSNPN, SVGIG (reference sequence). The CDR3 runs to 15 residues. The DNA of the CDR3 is TGTGCCTGGAGTGGGCCTGGAGGTCCGGATCAGCCCCAGCATTTT. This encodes CAWSGPGGPDQPQHF.

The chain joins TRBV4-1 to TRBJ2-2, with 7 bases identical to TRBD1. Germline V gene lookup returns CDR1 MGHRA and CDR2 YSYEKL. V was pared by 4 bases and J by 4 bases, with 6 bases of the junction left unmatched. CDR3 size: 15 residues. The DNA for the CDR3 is TGCGCCAGCAGCCGGGACAGCCGGGCCACCGGGGAGCTGTTTTTT. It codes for CASSRDSRATGELFF.

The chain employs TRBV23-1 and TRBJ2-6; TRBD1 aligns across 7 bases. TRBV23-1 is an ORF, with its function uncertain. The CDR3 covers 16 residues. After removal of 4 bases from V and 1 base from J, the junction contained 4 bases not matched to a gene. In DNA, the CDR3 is TGCGCCAGCAGTCGAGACAGGGAGTCTGGGGCCAACGTCCTGACTTTC. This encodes CASSRDRESGANVLTF.

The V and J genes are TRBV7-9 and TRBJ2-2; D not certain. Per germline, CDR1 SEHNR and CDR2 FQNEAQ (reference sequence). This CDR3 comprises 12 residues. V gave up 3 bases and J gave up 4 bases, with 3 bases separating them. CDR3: CASSFSTGELFF. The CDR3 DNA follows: TGTGCCAGCAGCTTTAGCACCGGGGAGCTGTTTTTT.

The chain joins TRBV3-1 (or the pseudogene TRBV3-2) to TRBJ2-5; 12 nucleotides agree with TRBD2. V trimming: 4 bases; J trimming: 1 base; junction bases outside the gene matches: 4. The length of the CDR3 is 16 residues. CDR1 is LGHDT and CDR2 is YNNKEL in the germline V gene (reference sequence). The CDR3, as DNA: TGTGCCAGCAGCCTTGGACTAGCGGGGATCCAAGAGACCCAGTACTTC. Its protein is CASSLGLAGIQETQYF.